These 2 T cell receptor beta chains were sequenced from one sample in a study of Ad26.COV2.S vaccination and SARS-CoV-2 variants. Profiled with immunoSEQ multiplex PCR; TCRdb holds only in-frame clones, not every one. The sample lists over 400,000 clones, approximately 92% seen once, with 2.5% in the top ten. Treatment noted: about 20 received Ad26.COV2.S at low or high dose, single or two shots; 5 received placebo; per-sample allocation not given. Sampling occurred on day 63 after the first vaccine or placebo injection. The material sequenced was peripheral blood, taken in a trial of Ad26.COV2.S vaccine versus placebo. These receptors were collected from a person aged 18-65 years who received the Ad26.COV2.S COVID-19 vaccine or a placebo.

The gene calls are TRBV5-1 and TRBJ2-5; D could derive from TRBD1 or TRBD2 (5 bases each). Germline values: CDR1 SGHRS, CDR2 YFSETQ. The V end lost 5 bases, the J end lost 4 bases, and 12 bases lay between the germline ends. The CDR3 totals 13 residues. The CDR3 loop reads CASRRGDGETQYF. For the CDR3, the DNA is TGCGCCAGCAGGAGAGGGGACGGAGAGACCCAGTACTTC.

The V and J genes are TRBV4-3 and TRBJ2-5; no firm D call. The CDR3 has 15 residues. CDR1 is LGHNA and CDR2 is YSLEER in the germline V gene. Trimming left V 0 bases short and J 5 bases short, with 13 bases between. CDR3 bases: TGCGCCAGCAGCCAAGATCGTGGAGACGGCGAGACCCAGTACTTC. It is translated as CASSQDRGDGETQYF.